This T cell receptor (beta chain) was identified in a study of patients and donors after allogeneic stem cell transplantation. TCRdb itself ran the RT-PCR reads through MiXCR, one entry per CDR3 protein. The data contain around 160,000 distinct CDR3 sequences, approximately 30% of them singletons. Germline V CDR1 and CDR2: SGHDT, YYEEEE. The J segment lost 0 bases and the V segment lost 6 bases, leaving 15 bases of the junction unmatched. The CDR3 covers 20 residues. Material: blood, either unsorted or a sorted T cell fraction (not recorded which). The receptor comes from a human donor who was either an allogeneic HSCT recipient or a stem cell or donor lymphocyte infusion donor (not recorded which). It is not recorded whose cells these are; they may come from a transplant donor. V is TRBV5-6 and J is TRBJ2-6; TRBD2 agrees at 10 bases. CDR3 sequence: CASTTLLTSGVNSGANVLTF. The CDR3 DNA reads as TGTGCCAGCACCACTTTGCTAACTAGCGGGGTAAACTCTGGGGCCAACGTCCTGACTTTC.